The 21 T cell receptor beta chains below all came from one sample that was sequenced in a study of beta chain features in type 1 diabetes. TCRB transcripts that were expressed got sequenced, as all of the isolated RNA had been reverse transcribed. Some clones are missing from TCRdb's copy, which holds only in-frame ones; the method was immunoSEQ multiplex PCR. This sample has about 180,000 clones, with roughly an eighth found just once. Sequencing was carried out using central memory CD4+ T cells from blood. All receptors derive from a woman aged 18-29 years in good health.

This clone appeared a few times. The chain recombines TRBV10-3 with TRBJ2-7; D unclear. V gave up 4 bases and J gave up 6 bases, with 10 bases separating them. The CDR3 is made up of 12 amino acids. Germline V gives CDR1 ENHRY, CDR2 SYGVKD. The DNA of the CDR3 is TGTGCCATCAGTGCCCTAAGGAGCGAGCAGTACTTC. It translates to CAISALRSEQYF.

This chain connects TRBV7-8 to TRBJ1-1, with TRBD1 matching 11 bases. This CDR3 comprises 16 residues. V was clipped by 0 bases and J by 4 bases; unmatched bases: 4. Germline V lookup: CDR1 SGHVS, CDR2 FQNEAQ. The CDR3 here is CASSLASGQGGTEAFF. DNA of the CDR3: TGTGCCAGCAGCTTAGCCTCGGGACAGGGGGGCACTGAAGCTTTCTTT. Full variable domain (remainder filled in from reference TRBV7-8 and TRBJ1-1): GAGVSQSPRYKVAKRGQDVALRCDPISGHVSLFWYQQALGQGPEFLTYFQNEAQLDKSGLPSDRFFAERPEGSVSTLKIQRTQQEDSAVYLCASSLASGQGGTEAFFGQGTRLTVV.

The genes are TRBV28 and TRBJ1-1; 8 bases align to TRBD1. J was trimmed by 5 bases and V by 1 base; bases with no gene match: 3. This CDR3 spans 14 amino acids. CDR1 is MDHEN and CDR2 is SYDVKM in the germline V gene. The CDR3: CASSLLDRGTEAFF. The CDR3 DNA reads TGTGCCAGCAGTTTATTAGACAGGGGAACTGAAGCTTTCTTT.

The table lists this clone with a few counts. CDR3 region: CASSGRLGGLQNTGELFF. CDR3 DNA sequence: TGTGCCAGCAGCGGACGACTGGGAGGGCTGCAGAACACCGGGGAGCTGTTTTTT. The chain carries TRBV11-1 and TRBJ2-2; 7 nucleotides agree with TRBD2. The CDR3 has 18 residues. V gave up 5 bases and J gave up 1 base; unmatched junction bases: 13. Germline V lookup: CDR1 SGHAT, CDR2 FQDESV (reference sequence).

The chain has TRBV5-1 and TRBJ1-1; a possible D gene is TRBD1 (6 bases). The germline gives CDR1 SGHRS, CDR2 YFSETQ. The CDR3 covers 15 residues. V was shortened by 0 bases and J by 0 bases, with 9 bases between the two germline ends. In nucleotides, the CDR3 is TGCGCCAGCAGCTTGGCGGGGGGCCTGAACACTGAAGCTTTCTTT. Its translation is CASSLAGGLNTEAFF.

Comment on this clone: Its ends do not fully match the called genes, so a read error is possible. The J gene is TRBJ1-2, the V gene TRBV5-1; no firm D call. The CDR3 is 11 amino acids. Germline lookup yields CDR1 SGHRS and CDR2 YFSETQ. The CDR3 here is CASSLSSGYTF. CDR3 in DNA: TGTGCCAGCAGCTTGAGTAGTGGCTACACCTTC.

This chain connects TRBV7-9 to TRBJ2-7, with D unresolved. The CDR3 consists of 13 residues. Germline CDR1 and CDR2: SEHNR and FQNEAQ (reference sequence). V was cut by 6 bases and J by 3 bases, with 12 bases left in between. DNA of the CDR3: TGTGCCAGCAGTCCGAGGTTAAACTACGAGCAGTACTTC. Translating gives CASSPRLNYEQYF.

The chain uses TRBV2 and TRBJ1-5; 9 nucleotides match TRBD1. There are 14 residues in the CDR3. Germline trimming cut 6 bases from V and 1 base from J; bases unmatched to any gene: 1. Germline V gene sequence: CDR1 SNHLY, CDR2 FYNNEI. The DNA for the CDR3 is TGTGCCAGCAGGGGGACAGGGAGCAATCAGCCCCAGCATTTT. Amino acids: CASRGTGSNQPQHF.

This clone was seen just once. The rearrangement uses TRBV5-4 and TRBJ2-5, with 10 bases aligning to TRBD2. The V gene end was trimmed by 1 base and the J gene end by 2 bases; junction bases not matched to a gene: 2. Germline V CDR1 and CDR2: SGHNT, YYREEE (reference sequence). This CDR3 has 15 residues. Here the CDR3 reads CASSLSGRGQETQYF. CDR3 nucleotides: TGTGCCAGCAGCTTGAGCGGGAGGGGACAAGAGACCCAGTACTTC.

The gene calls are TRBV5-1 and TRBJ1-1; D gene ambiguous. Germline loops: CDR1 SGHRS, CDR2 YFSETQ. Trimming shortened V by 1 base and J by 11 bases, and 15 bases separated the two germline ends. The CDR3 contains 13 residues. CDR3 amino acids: CASSLSPEGMAFF. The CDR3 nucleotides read TGCGCCAGCAGCTTGAGTCCGGAGGGAATGGCTTTCTTT.

In DNA, the CDR3 is TGTGCCACCAGCGATGTCTCCAGCGGGAGTCGCTACGAGCAGTACTTC. Protein product: CATSDVSSGSRYEQYF. This chain connects TRBV15 to TRBJ2-7; 8 bases line up with TRBD2. Germline CDR1 reads LNHNV; CDR2 reads YYDKDF (reference sequence). The J segment lost 3 bases and the V segment lost 5 bases, leaving 12 bases of the junction unmatched. This CDR3 contains 16 residues.

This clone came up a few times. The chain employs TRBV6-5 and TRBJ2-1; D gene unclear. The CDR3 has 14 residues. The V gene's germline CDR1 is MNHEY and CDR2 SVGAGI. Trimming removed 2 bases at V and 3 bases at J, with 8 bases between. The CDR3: CASSYRAGYNEQFF. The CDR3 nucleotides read TGTGCCAGCAGTTACCGTGCCGGCTACAATGAGCAGTTCTTC.

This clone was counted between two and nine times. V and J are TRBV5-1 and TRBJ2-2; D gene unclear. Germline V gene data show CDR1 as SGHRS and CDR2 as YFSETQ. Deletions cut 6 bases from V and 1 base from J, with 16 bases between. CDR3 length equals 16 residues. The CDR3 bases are TGCGCCAGCACCGCAGCGAGTTTTGGGAACACCGGGGAGCTGTTTTTT. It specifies CASTAASFGNTGELFF.

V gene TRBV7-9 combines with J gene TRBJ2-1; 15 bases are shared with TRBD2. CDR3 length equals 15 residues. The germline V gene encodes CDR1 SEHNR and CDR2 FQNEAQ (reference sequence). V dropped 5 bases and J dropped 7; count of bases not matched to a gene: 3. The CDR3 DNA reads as TGTGCCAGCAGCGACGGACTAGCGGGAGGGAATGAGCAGTTCTTC. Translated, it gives CASSDGLAGGNEQFF.

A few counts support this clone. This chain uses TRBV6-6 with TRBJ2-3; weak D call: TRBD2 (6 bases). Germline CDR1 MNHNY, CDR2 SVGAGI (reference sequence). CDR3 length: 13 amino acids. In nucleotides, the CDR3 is TGTGGCGCGGGGCCGACTAGCACAGATACGCAGTATTTT. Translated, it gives CGAGPTSTDTQYF.

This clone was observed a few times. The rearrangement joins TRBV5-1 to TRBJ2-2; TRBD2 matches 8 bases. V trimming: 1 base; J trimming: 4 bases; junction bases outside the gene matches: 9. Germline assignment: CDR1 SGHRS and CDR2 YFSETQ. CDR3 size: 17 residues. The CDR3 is CASSLRTSSSGTGELFF. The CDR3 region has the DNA TGCGCCAGCAGCTTGAGGACTAGCAGCAGTGGCACCGGGGAGCTGTTTTTT.

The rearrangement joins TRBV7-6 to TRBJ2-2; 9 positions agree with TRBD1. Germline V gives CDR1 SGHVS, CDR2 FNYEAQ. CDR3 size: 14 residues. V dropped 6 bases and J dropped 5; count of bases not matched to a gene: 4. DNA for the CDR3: TGTGCCAGCAGAAGGGACAGGGAAACCGGGGAGCTGTTTTTT. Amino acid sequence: CASRRDRETGELFF.

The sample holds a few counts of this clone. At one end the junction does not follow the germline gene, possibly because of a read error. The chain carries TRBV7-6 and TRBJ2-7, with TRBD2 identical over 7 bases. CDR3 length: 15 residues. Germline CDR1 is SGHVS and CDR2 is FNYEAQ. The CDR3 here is CASSLNEGGPYGQYF. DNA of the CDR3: TGTGCCAGCAGCTTAAATGAGGGAGGGCCGTACGGGCAGTACTTC. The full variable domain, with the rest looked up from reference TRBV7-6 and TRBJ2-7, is GAGVSQSPRYKVTKRGQDVALRCDPISGHVSLYWYRQALGQGPEFLTYFNYEAQQDKSGLPNDRFSAERPEGSISTLTIQRTEQRDSAMYRCASSLNEGGPYGQYFGPGTRLTVT.

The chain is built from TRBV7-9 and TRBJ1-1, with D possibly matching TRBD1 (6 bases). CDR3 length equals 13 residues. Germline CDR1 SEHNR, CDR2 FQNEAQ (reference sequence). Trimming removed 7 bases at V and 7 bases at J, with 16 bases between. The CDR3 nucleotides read TGTGCCAGCACTGGGACACGCCGAGTTGAAGCTTTCTTT. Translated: CASTGTRRVEAFF.

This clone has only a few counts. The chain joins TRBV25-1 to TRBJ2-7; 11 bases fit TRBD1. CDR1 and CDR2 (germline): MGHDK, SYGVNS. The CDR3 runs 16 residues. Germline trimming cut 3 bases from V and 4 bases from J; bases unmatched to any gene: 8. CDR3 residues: CASSDKWTGGGYEQYF. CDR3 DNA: TGTGCCAGCAGTGACAAATGGACAGGGGGCGGATACGAGCAGTACTTC.

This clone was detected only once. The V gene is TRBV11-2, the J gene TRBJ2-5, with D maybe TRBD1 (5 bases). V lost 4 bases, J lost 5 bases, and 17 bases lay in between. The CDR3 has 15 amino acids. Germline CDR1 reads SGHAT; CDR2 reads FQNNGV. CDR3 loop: CASSWGRRDAETQYF. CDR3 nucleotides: TGTGCCAGCAGCTGGGGCCGCCGTGACGCGGAGACCCAGTACTTC.